This TCR beta chain was observed in a study of PD-1 blockade in classical Hodgkin lymphoma. The method was immunoSEQ multiplex PCR; TCRdb's version includes in-frame clones alone and lacks a portion of them. The sample carries tens of thousands of clones, approximately 92% recorded once. All trial patients relapsed after autologous stem cell transplantation. The sample was peripheral blood mononuclear cells (PBMCs), taken before the second cycle of nivolumab. This clonotype originated in a human donor with classical Hodgkin lymphoma.

CDR3 amino acids: CASSAPGLAGETQYF. The CDR3 coding sequence is TGTGCCAGCAGTGCCCCGGGACTAGCTGGGGAGACCCAGTACTTC. The gene calls are TRBV28 and TRBJ2-5; 9 bases are a match to TRBD2. The CDR3 runs 15 residues. With 5 bases clipped from V and 5 bases from J, the junction kept 9 bases outside the gene matches. Germline V lookup: CDR1 MDHEN, CDR2 SYDVKM.